Shown below are 27 T cell receptor beta chains from a single sample sequenced in a study of T cell responses to AZD1222 COVID-19 vaccine (TCRdb year 2021). The protocol used for the library was the immunoSEQ multiplex PCR assay. TCRdb obtained this table from immuneACCESS and retained in-frame rearrangements with V and J assigned. These tables miss some clones; where compared with another copy, unresolved V genes account for less than half of the shortfall, and the remainder is unexplained. Counted in this sample were about 100,000 clones; 87% of them appeared once. The ten biggest clones cover 4% to 5% of the sample. What the time point label conveys for this sample: baseline before first vaccination. Read against the paper, the sample's treatment or condition label means: meningococcal conjugate vaccine given as trial control. The source was peripheral blood, collected on day 0 of MenACWY control vaccination. Receptor source: an adult in good health.

J is TRBJ2-2 and V is TRBV7-9; D possibly uses TRBD1 or TRBD2 (5 bases each). The CDR3 covers 15 residues. Between the trimmed V and J ends, which lost 5 bases and 5 bases, there was a span of 15 bases. Germline lookup yields CDR1 SEHNR and CDR2 FQNEAQ (reference sequence). The CDR3 region has the DNA TGTGCCAGCAGCGAGGATGGGGGATCGACCGGGGAGCTGTTTTTT. Amino acid sequence: CASSEDGGSTGELFF.

The chain joins TRBV3-1 (or the pseudogene TRBV3-2) to TRBJ1-1; D is unclear. The germline CDR1 and CDR2 sequences are LGHDT and YNNKEL (reference sequence). V was shortened by 1 base and J by 1 base, with 7 bases between the two germline ends. This CDR3 contains 14 residues. The CDR3 sequence: CASSQGGWNTEAFF. CDR3 DNA: TGTGCCAGCAGCCAAGGAGGGTGGAACACTGAAGCTTTCTTT.

The gene calls are TRBV27 and TRBJ2-1; TRBD2 aligns across 11 bases. Germline CDR1 is MNHEY and CDR2 is SMNVEV (reference sequence). This CDR3 spans 14 amino acids. J lost 8 bases, V lost 6 bases, and 6 bases had no gene match. DNA of the CDR3: TGTGCCAGCAGGATAGCGGGGGGGCTGGATGAGCAGTTCTTC. Protein: CASRIAGGLDEQFF.

The J gene is TRBJ1-3, the V gene TRBV5-1; D gene uncertain. V dropped 0 bases and J dropped 0 bases, with 7 bases sitting between them. Germline lookup yields CDR1 SGHRS and CDR2 YFSETQ. The CDR3 contains 15 residues. CDR3: CASSLDSLSGNTIYF. The CDR3 DNA reads as TGCGCCAGCAGCTTGGACTCCCTCTCTGGAAACACCATATATTTT. The full variable domain, in which reference TRBV5-1 and TRBJ1-3 provide the parts outside the CDR3, is KAGVTQTPRYLIKTRGQQVTLSCSPISGHRSVSWYQQTPGQGLQFLFEYFSETQRNKGNFPGRFSGRQFSNSRSEMNVSTLELGDSALYLCASSLDSLSGNTIYFGEGSWLTVV.

V is TRBV7-2 and J is TRBJ1-4, with 9 bases fitting TRBD1. The CDR3 is made up of 15 amino acids. Trimming removed 1 base from V and 6 bases from J; junction bases left unmatched: 3. Germline V gene data show CDR1 as SGHTA and CDR2 as FQGNSA. The CDR3 loop reads CASSLEGQGYEKLFF. In nucleotides, the CDR3 is TGTGCCAGCAGCTTAGAGGGACAGGGATATGAAAAACTGTTTTTT. The full variable domain, completed using reference TRBV7-2 and TRBJ1-4, is GAGVSQSPSNKVTEKGKDVELRCDPISGHTALYWYRQSLGQGLEFLIYFQGNSAPDKSGLPSDRFSAERTGGSVSTLTIQRTQQEDSAVYLCASSLEGQGYEKLFFGSGTQLSVL.

The chain employs TRBV5-1 and TRBJ1-4; D is ambiguous. V lost 7 bases, J lost 5 bases, and 15 bases lay in between. The germline CDR1 and CDR2 sequences are SGHRS and YFSETQ. This CDR3 comprises 14 residues. The DNA of the CDR3 is TGCGCCAGCGGACTGGAGGGTCCGAATGAAAAACTGTTTTTT. Protein sequence: CASGLEGPNEKLFF.

V is TRBV5-1 and J is TRBJ2-7, with TRBD1 identical over 9 bases. The CDR3 runs 15 residues. Germline loops: CDR1 SGHRS, CDR2 YFSETQ. With V trimmed by 4 bases and J by 5 bases, 10 bases remained unmatched. CDR3 sequence: CASSPRTGDLDEQYF. Written as DNA, the CDR3 is TGCGCCAGCAGCCCCCGGACAGGGGACCTGGACGAGCAGTACTTC.

The chain is built from TRBV3-1 (or the pseudogene TRBV3-2) and TRBJ2-2; TRBD2 might be the D (6 bases). Germline lookup yields CDR1 LGHDT and CDR2 YNNKEL (reference sequence). This CDR3 spans 14 amino acids. V was clipped by 1 base and J by 6 bases, with 9 bases between them. CDR3 sequence reads: CASSQAREAGELFF. The DNA for the CDR3 is TGTGCCAGCAGCCAAGCAAGGGAGGCCGGGGAGCTGTTTTTT.

V and J are TRBV5-1 and TRBJ2-7; 7 nucleotides align to TRBD1. CDR1 is SGHRS and CDR2 is YFSETQ in the germline V gene. V was pared by 0 bases and J by 2 bases, with 5 bases of the junction left unmatched. The CDR3 is made up of 15 amino acids. CDR3 region: CASSLGGGGTYEQYF. The CDR3 nucleotides read TGCGCCAGCAGCTTGGGAGGGGGCGGCACCTACGAGCAGTACTTC.

The chain couples TRBV24-1 to TRBJ2-4; D not resolved. Trimming removed 3 bases from V and 9 bases from J, with 8 bases in between. This CDR3 region has 12 residues. The germline CDR1 and CDR2 sequences are KGHDR and SFDVKD. The CDR3 loop is CATSDRLGIQYF. CDR3 nucleotides: TGTGCCACCAGTGATCGCCTGGGCATTCAGTACTTC.

This clone was recorded a few times. The chain recombines TRBV29-1 with TRBJ2-7, with a weak D call TRBD1 (6 bases). Germline CDR1 and CDR2: SQVTM and ANQGSEA. The CDR3 consists of 12 residues. V gave up 5 bases and J gave up 7 bases, with 15 bases separating them. CDR3 DNA: TGCAGCGTTACCAGACAGGCTGAAGAGCAGTACTTC. Residues: CSVTRQAEEQYF.

This sequence joins TRBV27 and TRBJ2-1, with TRBD1 identical over 11 bases. The germline CDR1 and CDR2 sequences are MNHEY and SMNVEV (reference sequence). This CDR3 has 16 amino acids. Trimming took 7 bases from V and 11 from J; bases not matched to a gene: 16. CDR3 residues: CASTRPQGQGVLKQFF. In nucleotides, the CDR3 is TGTGCCAGCACCAGGCCCCAGGGACAGGGGGTCCTGAAGCAGTTCTTC.

The CDR3 region has the DNA TGTGCCTGGAGTTCCGACACTTTCTATGGCTACACCTTC. Amino acids: CAWSSDTFYGYTF. The chain uses TRBV30 and TRBJ1-2; D unresolved. Germline V gives CDR1 GTSNPN, CDR2 SVGIG (reference sequence). The CDR3 contains 13 residues. V was shortened by 2 bases and J by 4 bases, with 11 bases between the two germline ends.

V and J are TRBV6-5 and TRBJ2-7, with TRBD2 identical over 8 bases. Germline V gives CDR1 MNHEY, CDR2 SVGAGI. J lost 4 bases, V lost 11 bases, and 7 bases had no gene match. The CDR3 extends over 12 amino acids. The CDR3 nucleotides are TGTGCCGCCGGACTAGCCCAGTACGAGCAGTACTTC. Its protein product is CAAGLAQYEQYF.

CDR3 region: CASSRGTSVSYEQYF. As DNA, the CDR3 is TGTGCCAGCAGCCGGGGGACTAGCGTGTCCTACGAGCAGTACTTC. This rearrangement joins TRBV5-8 to TRBJ2-7, with 10 positions matching TRBD2. The CDR3 is made up of 15 amino acids. Trimming at V came to 4 bases and at J to 1 base, leaving 5 bases not matched to a gene. Germline V lookup: CDR1 SGHTS, CDR2 YDEGEE.

The V and J genes are TRBV6-2 or TRBV6-3 and TRBJ2-6; 10 bases are shared with TRBD1. Trimming removed 0 bases from V and 0 bases from J; junction bases left unmatched: 8. CDR1 MNHEY and CDR2 SVGEGT come from the germline V gene. The CDR3 is 20 amino acids. The CDR3 protein is CASSYSSTGGVRSGANVLTF. In DNA, the CDR3 is TGTGCCAGCAGTTACTCATCGACAGGGGGCGTCCGCTCTGGGGCCAACGTCCTGACTTTC.

The table lists this clone with a few counts. J is TRBJ1-2 and V is TRBV28; tentative D call: TRBD1 (6 bases). The CDR3 sequence is 13 residues long. Germline-derived CDR1 and CDR2 are MDHEN and SYDVKM. The V gene lost 6 bases and the J gene lost 0 bases, with 8 bases spanning the gap. This CDR3 reads CASSGQPNYGYTF. DNA of the CDR3: TGTGCCAGCAGCGGACAGCCTAACTATGGCTACACCTTC.

The chain recombines TRBV13 with TRBJ1-3, with 9 bases aligning to TRBD1. This CDR3 contains 15 residues. Germline V gene data show CDR1 as PRHDT and CDR2 as FYEKMQ (reference sequence). V lost 4 bases and J lost 3; bases outside the gene matches: 4. The CDR3, as DNA: TGTGCCAGCAGCTCTACAGGGGGCATTGGAAACACCATATATTTT. Translation gives CASSSTGGIGNTIYF.

The rearrangement uses TRBV11-3 and TRBJ2-3; the match to TRBD2 covers 14 bases. The CDR3 consists of 17 residues. The V and J ends lost 5 bases and 3 bases, in that order; junction bases with no gene match: 7. CDR1 is SGHNT and CDR2 is YENEEA in the germline V gene. The CDR3 spells CASSDGTSGRITDTQYF. CDR3 sequence (DNA): TGTGCCAGCAGCGATGGGACTAGCGGGAGAATAACAGATACGCAGTATTTT.

The chain carries TRBV4-3 and TRBJ2-2, with D uncertain. CDR1 is LGHNA, CDR2 YSLEER, per germline. The CDR3 consists of 18 residues. V lost 1 base, J lost 0 bases, and 15 bases lay in between. The CDR3 DNA reads TGCGCCAGCAGCCAAGTTGTGGCAGTCCAGCCGAACACCGGGGAGCTGTTTTTT. It encodes CASSQVVAVQPNTGELFF.

This chain uses TRBV27 with TRBJ1-6; D perhaps matches TRBD1 (5 bases). The germline V gene has CDR1 MNHEY and CDR2 SMNVEV (reference sequence). V was shortened by 6 bases and J by 5 bases, with 20 bases between the two germline ends. The CDR3 runs to 17 residues. The CDR3 DNA reads as TGTGCCAGCAGCTTCGGGACTTCCCGAGGCCATAATTCACCCCTCCACTTT. Its translation: CASSFGTSRGHNSPLHF.

This rearrangement joins TRBV12-3 or TRBV12-4 to TRBJ2-7; D is uncertain. V was clipped by 1 base and J by 3 bases, with 7 bases between them. The CDR3 sequence is 13 residues long. CDR3 protein: CASSLVSNYEQYF. The CDR3 bases are TGTGCCAGCAGTTTAGTGTCAAACTACGAGCAGTACTTC.

The rearrangement links TRBV5-4 to TRBJ2-2, with 8 bases lining up with TRBD1. V lost 5 bases to trimming and J lost 2 bases; unmatched junction nucleotides: 8. The CDR3 runs to 16 residues. Germline CDR1 is SGHNT and CDR2 is YYREEE (reference sequence). CDR3 nucleotide sequence: TGTGCCAGCAGGAAACGGACAGGGTTAAACACCGGGGAGCTGTTTTTT. This translates into CASRKRTGLNTGELFF.

The rearrangement joins TRBV9 to TRBJ1-2; no clear D gene. The CDR3 is made up of 13 amino acids. Germline V gene lookup returns CDR1 SGDLS and CDR2 YYNGEE. Trimming took 0 bases from V and 2 from J, leaving 5 bases between them. For the CDR3, the DNA is TGTGCCAGCAGCGTAGTAATCAACTATGGCTACACCTTC. This codes for CASSVVINYGYTF. Combining the CDR3 with reference TRBV9 and TRBJ1-2 gives the whole variable domain DSGVTQTPKHLITATGQRVTLRCSPRSGDLSVYWYQQSLDQGLQFLIQYYNGEERAKGNILERFSAQQFPDLHSELNLSSLELGDSALYFCASSVVINYGYTFGSGTRLTVV.

This chain connects TRBV10-1 to TRBJ1-5, with unresolved D. V was trimmed by 3 bases and J by 5 bases, leaving 8 bases between them. The CDR3 loop spans 13 amino acids. Looked up from germline, CDR1 is WNHNN and CDR2 is SYGVQD (reference sequence). The CDR3 DNA reads as TGCGCCAGCAGTGAAGGGTTCGATCAGCCCCAGCATTTT. Its protein product is CASSEGFDQPQHF.

The chain couples TRBV27 to TRBJ2-1, with D uncertain. This CDR3 region has 14 residues. V gave up 9 bases and J gave up 8 bases, with 20 bases separating them. Germline V gene lookup returns CDR1 MNHEY and CDR2 SMNVEV (reference sequence). The CDR3 here is CASSRDPQGHEQFF. CDR3 nucleotides: TGTGCCAGTTCGCGAGACCCCCAAGGGCATGAGCAGTTCTTC.

The gene calls are TRBV27 and TRBJ2-5; 8 bases align to TRBD2. CDR3 length: 14 amino acids. Germline V gene sequence: CDR1 MNHEY, CDR2 SMNVEV (reference sequence). The ends lost 4 bases at V and 4 bases at J; junction bases unmatched: 5. Here the CDR3 reads CASSSGTRIETQYF. The CDR3 region has the DNA TGTGCCAGCAGTTCCGGGACTAGGATAGAGACCCAGTACTTC.